This T cell receptor (beta chain) originates from a study of post-analysis software for immune sequencing data. Background on the study: Recorded subtypes: relapsing-remitting, secondary progressive, progressive-relapsing; some patients unannotated. Study observations and caveats: By F measure, samples from a shared preparation batch strongly co-clustered. Those with multiple sclerosis, the patient group, showed significantly lower normalized Chao1 diversity than controls. About five TRBV segments appeared more often in patients than in controls, and TRBV5-6, TRBV5-1 and TRBV20-1 were among these.

Libraries were made from TCR beta cDNA, and they carried unique molecular identifiers. Input of roughly 0.95 to 11 million T cells yielded hundreds of thousands of cDNA molecules. TCRdb fed the PCR reads into MiXCR, producing one record per CDR3 protein. Altogether about 820,000 distinct CDR3 sequences are present, approximately 50% being singletons, with the ten largest covering 4.6%. Per germline, CDR1 ENHRY and CDR2 SYGVKD. Trimming removed 2 bases at V and 5 bases at J, with 12 bases between. The CDR3 has 14 amino acids. This clonotype has just a few counts. Its antigen is undetermined. This sequence was found in a girl aged 5-17 years with multiple sclerosis. The V gene is TRBV10-3, the J gene TRBJ1-2; D not resolved. The sequencing sample was made of blood. This chain's CDR3 is CAISELEGLYGYTF. In DNA, the CDR3 is TGTGCCATCAGTGAGCTCGAAGGGTTATATGGCTACACCTTC.